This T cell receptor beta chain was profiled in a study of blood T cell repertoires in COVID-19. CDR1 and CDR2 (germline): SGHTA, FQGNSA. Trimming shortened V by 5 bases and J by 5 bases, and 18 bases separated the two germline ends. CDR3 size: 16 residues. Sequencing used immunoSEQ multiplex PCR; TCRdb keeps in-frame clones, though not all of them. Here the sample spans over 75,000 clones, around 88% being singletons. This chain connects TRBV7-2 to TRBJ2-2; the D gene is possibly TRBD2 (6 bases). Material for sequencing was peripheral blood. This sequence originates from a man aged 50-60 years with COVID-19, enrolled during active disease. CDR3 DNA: TGTGCCAGCAGCCCCGGAGGGGTAAGGCCAACCGGGGAGCTGTTTTTT. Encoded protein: CASSPGGVRPTGELFF.